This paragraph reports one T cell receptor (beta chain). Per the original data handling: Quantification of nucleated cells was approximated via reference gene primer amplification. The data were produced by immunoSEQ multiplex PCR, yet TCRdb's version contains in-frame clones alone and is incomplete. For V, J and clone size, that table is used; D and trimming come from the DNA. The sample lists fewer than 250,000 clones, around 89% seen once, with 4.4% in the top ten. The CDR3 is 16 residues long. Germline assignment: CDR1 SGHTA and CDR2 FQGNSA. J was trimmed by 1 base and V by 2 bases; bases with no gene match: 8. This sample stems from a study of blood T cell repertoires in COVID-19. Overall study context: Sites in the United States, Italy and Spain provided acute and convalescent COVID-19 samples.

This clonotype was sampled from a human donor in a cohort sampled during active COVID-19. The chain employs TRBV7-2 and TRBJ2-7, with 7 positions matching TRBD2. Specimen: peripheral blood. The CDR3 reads CASSLSAGVRSYEQYF. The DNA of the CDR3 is TGTGCCAGCAGCTTATCGGCGGGGGTCAGGTCCTACGAGCAGTACTTC. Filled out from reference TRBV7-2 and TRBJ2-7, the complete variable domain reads GAGVSQSPSNKVTEKGKDVELRCDPISGHTALYWYRQSLGQGLEFLIYFQGNSAPDKSGLPSDRFSAERTGGSVSTLTIQRTQQEDSAVYLCASSLSAGVRSYEQYFGPGTRLTVT.